The next 25 T cell receptor beta chains were all read from a single sample in a study of graft-versus-host responses after intestinal transplantation. Using immunoSEQ multiplex PCR, the repertoire was profiled, and TCRdb retains in-frame clones only, with some absent. Among approximately 950 clones listed, over 75% were seen once. Lamina propria and intraepithelial lymphocytes were released by processing graft tissue. The source material was ileum tissue, sampled approximately 110 days after intestinal transplant. These receptors came from a human patient who received an intestinal transplant, so some T cells may come from the graft donor.

The V and J genes are TRBV11-2 and TRBJ2-7; perhaps TRBD1 as D (5 bases). Germline CDR1 SGHAT, CDR2 FQNNGV. The CDR3 runs to 13 residues. V shed 4 bases and J shed 5 bases, with 12 bases lying between them. The CDR3 loop reads CASSSYRSNEQYF. Written as DNA, the CDR3 is TGTGCCAGCAGCTCCTACAGGAGCAACGAGCAGTACTTC.

The rearrangement uses TRBV11-2 and TRBJ1-1, with D possibly being TRBD1 (6 bases). Looked up from germline, CDR1 is SGHAT and CDR2 is FQNNGV. This CDR3 comprises 15 residues. V was clipped by 2 bases and J by 2 bases, with 12 bases between them. This chain's CDR3 is CASSLTWTANTEAFF. As DNA, the CDR3 is TGTGCCAGCAGCTTAACGTGGACAGCTAACACTGAAGCTTTCTTT. The complete variable domain, with remaining parts taken from reference TRBV11-2 and TRBJ1-1, reads EAGVAQSPRYKIIEKRQSVAFWCNPISGHATLYWYQQILGQGPKLLIQFQNNGVVDDSQLPKDRFSAERLKGVDSTLKIQPAKLEDSAVYLCASSLTWTANTEAFFGQGTRLTVV.

This chain links TRBV27 with TRBJ2-1, with TRBD2 as a possible D gene (6 bases). Germline V gives CDR1 MNHEY, CDR2 SMNVEV (reference sequence). CDR3 length: 15 residues. The V gene lost 6 bases and the J gene lost 6 bases, with 18 bases spanning the gap. This chain's CDR3 is CASSPRTRGRNEQFF. The CDR3 nucleotides read TGTGCCAGCAGCCCCAGGACGCGGGGCCGCAATGAGCAGTTCTTC.

This clone was seen more than once but under ten times. The rearrangement uses TRBV6-6 and TRBJ2-7, with D maybe TRBD1 (6 bases). The V gene lost 0 bases and the J gene lost 5 bases, with 11 bases spanning the gap. The CDR3 length is 14 residues. Germline CDR1 is MNHNY and CDR2 is SVGAGI (reference sequence). CDR3 nucleotides: TGTGCCAGCAGTTACTCGGGGGACACCAACGAGCAGTACTTC. The encoded protein is CASSYSGDTNEQYF.

This clone was picked up one time. This rearrangement joins TRBV19 to TRBJ1-3; D is undetermined. This CDR3 contains 14 residues. Deletions cut 6 bases from V and 2 bases from J, with 11 bases between. Germline values: CDR1 LNHDA, CDR2 SQIVND (reference sequence). DNA of the CDR3: TGTGCCAGTAGGAGAGAGGCAGCTGGAAACACCATATATTTT. It yields the protein CASRREAAGNTIYF.

This rearrangement joins TRBV5-1 to TRBJ2-1; 10 nucleotides align to TRBD2. The V gene's germline CDR1 is SGHRS and CDR2 YFSETQ. This CDR3 is built from 14 residues. J gave up 9 bases and V 0 bases, and 3 bases lay outside the gene matches. The CDR3 is CASSLAASGGEQFF. CDR3 coding DNA: TGCGCCAGCAGCTTGGCGGCTAGCGGGGGTGAGCAGTTCTTC.

The J gene is TRBJ2-7, the V gene TRBV7-2, with 14 bases lining up with TRBD2. With V trimmed by 5 bases and J by 6 bases, 3 bases remained unmatched. Germline V gives CDR1 SGHTA, CDR2 FQGNSA. CDR3 length: 14 residues. In DNA form, the CDR3 reads TGTGCCAGCAGCCACGGACTAGCGGGAGGCGAGCAGTACTTC. It encodes CASSHGLAGGEQYF.

J is TRBJ2-6 and V is TRBV29-1; D gene ambiguous. The CDR3 loop spans 13 amino acids. Trimming took off 4 bases at V and 0 bases at J, with 4 bases between the two ends. Germline CDR1 and CDR2: SQVTM and ANQGSEA. As DNA, the CDR3 is TGCAGCGTTGCCGGCTCTGGGGCCAACGTCCTGACTTTC. Translated: CSVAGSGANVLTF. Full variable domain (remainder filled in from reference TRBV29-1 and TRBJ2-6): SAVISQKPSRDICQRGTSLTIQCQVDSQVTMMFWYRQQPGQSLTLIATANQGSEATYESGFVIDKFPISRPNLTFSTLTVSNMSPEDSSIYLCSVAGSGANVLTFGAGSRLTVL.

The V and J genes are TRBV5-1 and TRBJ2-7, with TRBD2 matching 7 bases. Losses at the gene ends were 4 bases for V and 5 bases for J; bases not matched to a gene: 9. The length of the CDR3 is 14 residues. Germline lookup yields CDR1 SGHRS and CDR2 YFSETQ. CDR3 DNA sequence: TGCGCCAGCAGCATTACCGGGACTATGGACGAGCAGTACTTC. Amino acid sequence: CASSITGTMDEQYF.

The chain carries TRBV28 and TRBJ1-1; D is unclear. Germline CDR1 is MDHEN and CDR2 is SYDVKM. Trimming took 1 base from V and 0 from J, leaving 9 bases between them. CDR3 length: 15 amino acids. CDR3 residues: CASSLYGSVNTEAFF. CDR3 DNA sequence: TGTGCCAGCAGTTTATACGGCAGTGTGAACACTGAAGCTTTCTTT.

V gene TRBV7-3 combines with J gene TRBJ2-3; 11 nucleotides agree with TRBD2. Germline V CDR1 and CDR2: SGHTA, FQGTGA. This CDR3 is 16 amino acids long. Germline trimming cut 2 bases from V and 4 bases from J; bases unmatched to any gene: 5. The CDR3 region is CASSLLAGGTADTQYF. The CDR3, as DNA: TGTGCCAGCAGCTTACTAGCGGGAGGTACGGCAGATACGCAGTATTTT.

The CDR3 here is CASSYLGQPNQPQHF. In DNA, the CDR3 is TGTGCCAGCAGTTACCTGGGACAGCCGAATCAGCCCCAGCATTTT. The chain combines TRBV6-6 with TRBJ1-5; TRBD1 agrees at 7 bases. This CDR3 region has 15 residues. The germline gives CDR1 MNHNY, CDR2 SVGAGI (reference sequence). V shed 2 bases, J shed 4 bases, and the junction held 5 bases outside the gene matches.

The J gene is TRBJ1-4, the V gene TRBV19; D might be TRBD1 (6 bases). Trimming removed 6 bases from V and 0 bases from J, with 14 bases in between. The CDR3 spans 16 residues. Germline V CDR1 and CDR2: LNHDA, SQIVND (reference sequence). The CDR3 DNA is TGTGCCAGTAGGGGTTTGCGGACAGCAACTAATGAAAAACTGTTTTTT. It codes for CASRGLRTATNEKLFF.

This chain links TRBV5-1 with TRBJ2-7; 9 bases line up with TRBD2. The J segment lost 1 base and the V segment lost 0 bases, leaving 14 bases of the junction unmatched. CDR1 is SGHRS and CDR2 is YFSETQ in the germline V gene. The CDR3 length is 19 residues. In DNA form, the CDR3 reads TGCGCCAGCAGCTTGGCGACAGCCTCTAGCGGGATAAGTTCCTACGAGCAGTACTTC. This encodes CASSLATASSGISSYEQYF. Filled out from reference TRBV5-1 and TRBJ2-7, the complete variable domain reads KAGVTQTPRYLIKTRGQQVTLSCSPISGHRSVSWYQQTPGQGLQFLFEYFSETQRNKGNFPGRFSGRQFSNSRSEMNVSTLELGDSALYLCASSLATASSGISSYEQYFGPGTRLTVT.

The J gene is TRBJ1-1, the V gene TRBV27; D possibly corresponds to TRBD1 (5 bases). This CDR3 region has 14 residues. CDR1 is MNHEY, CDR2 SMNVEV, per germline (reference sequence). The V end was cut by 7 bases, the J end by 5 bases, with 17 bases between. In nucleotides, the CDR3 is TGTGCCAGCATGGCTGGGGCCGACAAGACTGAAGCTTTCTTT. This translates into CASMAGADKTEAFF.

The rearrangement joins TRBV19 to TRBJ1-4; perhaps TRBD1 as D (6 bases). Trimming took off 4 bases at V and 8 bases at J, with 11 bases between the two ends. CDR1 is LNHDA, CDR2 SQIVND, per germline (reference sequence). This CDR3 comprises 13 residues. CDR3 nucleotides: TGTGCCAGTAGTACTACAGGGATGGAAAAACTGTTTTTT. Amino acids: CASSTTGMEKLFF. Filled out from reference TRBV19 and TRBJ1-4, the complete variable domain reads DGGITQSPKYLFRKEGQNVTLSCEQNLNHDAMYWYRQDPGQGLRLIYYSQIVNDFQKGDIAEGYSVSREKKESFPLTVTSAQKNPTAFYLCASSTTGMEKLFFGSGTQLSVL.

This clone was counted a single time. The chain carries TRBV5-1 and TRBJ2-1, with TRBD1 matching 9 bases. The CDR3 spans 15 residues. Germline V gene lookup returns CDR1 SGHRS and CDR2 YFSETQ. V lost 4 bases, J lost 1 base, and 3 bases stayed unmatched. This CDR3 is CASSPGQGSYNEQFF. CDR3 nucleotide sequence: TGCGCCAGCAGCCCGGGACAGGGATCCTACAATGAGCAGTTCTTC.

The V call is TRBV5-8, the J call TRBJ2-1; D remains ambiguous. The CDR3 is made up of 14 amino acids. The germline gives CDR1 SGHTS, CDR2 YDEGEE. Trimming pared 2 bases from V and 12 bases from J, leaving 18 bases between. CDR3 amino acids: CASSFENGFLGQFF. CDR3 nucleotide sequence: TGTGCCAGCAGCTTCGAAAATGGATTTCTAGGGCAGTTCTTC.

J is TRBJ2-6 and V is TRBV11-3; D might be TRBD1 or TRBD2, each matching 6 bases. The germline gives CDR1 SGHNT, CDR2 YENEEA. Trimming stripped 3 bases from V and 2 bases from J, with 11 bases between. CDR3 length equals 16 residues. CDR3 nucleotide sequence: TGTGCCAGCAGCTTGGACAGCGGGCCTGGGGCCAACGTCCTGACTTTC. Encoded protein: CASSLDSGPGANVLTF.

V gene TRBV6-4 combines with J gene TRBJ2-7; D uncertain. Germline CDR1 MRHNA, CDR2 SNTAGT. The CDR3 is 12 residues long. The V end lost 6 bases, the J end lost 0 bases, and 6 bases lay between the germline ends. The CDR3 region has the DNA TGTGCCAGCAGACTCGACTCCTACGAGCAGTACTTC. Its protein product is CASRLDSYEQYF.

The chain is built from TRBV4-3 and TRBJ2-1; D unresolved. Germline lookup yields CDR1 LGHNA and CDR2 YSLEER. The ends were cut back, 0 bases at V and 0 bases at J, with 9 bases in the middle. This CDR3 contains 16 residues. The CDR3 region has the DNA TGCGCCAGCAGCCAAGATATGGGCGCCTCCTACAATGAGCAGTTCTTC. Protein sequence: CASSQDMGASYNEQFF.

This clone was recorded a few times. This sequence joins TRBV20-1 and TRBJ2-5; D is uncertain. Germline values: CDR1 DFQATT, CDR2 SNEGSKA (reference sequence). CDR3 size: 10 residues. The CDR3 coding sequence is TGCAGCGCTCTCTCGGAGACCCAGTACTTC. Its translation: CSALSETQYF.

The chain's CDR3 is CSVRESSYEQYF. Written as DNA, the CDR3 is TGCAGCGTTCGGGAAAGCTCCTACGAGCAGTACTTC. V gene TRBV29-1 combines with J gene TRBJ2-7, with D possibly being TRBD2 (5 bases). Looked up from germline, CDR1 is SQVTM and CDR2 is ANQGSEA. The CDR3 runs 12 residues. The V and J ends lost 5 bases and 0 bases respectively, with 8 bases between them.

The chain links TRBV15 to TRBJ1-1; a weak D match, TRBD1 (6 bases). V was trimmed by 6 bases and J by 1 base, leaving 9 bases between them. The CDR3 has 13 residues. Germline V gives CDR1 LNHNV, CDR2 YYDKDF (reference sequence). The CDR3 is CATSGTKNTEAFF. The CDR3 DNA is TGTGCCACCAGTGGGACAAAGAACACTGAAGCTTTCTTT.

This chain uses TRBV2 with TRBJ2-3, with D possibly being TRBD2 (5 bases). The CDR3 has 14 amino acids. Germline V gives CDR1 SNHLY, CDR2 FYNNEI. V lost 7 bases, J lost 3 bases, and 14 bases lay in between. The CDR3 sequence: CASKSGAETDTQYF. CDR3 DNA: TGTGCCAGCAAAAGCGGAGCGGAGACAGATACGCAGTATTTT.